Described below is a single T cell receptor beta chain sequence and its context. The entry originates in a study of blood T cell repertoires in COVID-19. Study-wide context: Acute and convalescent COVID-19 specimens originated in the United States, Italy and Spain.

Among Cohort 3 donors, those recovered had two negative PCRs, clearance, or symptom resolution. Trimming removed 5 bases from V and 1 base from J; junction bases left unmatched: 3. This CDR3 is built from 16 residues. Germline lookup yields CDR1 PRHDT and CDR2 FYEKMQ (reference sequence). Original methodology: Amplifying reference gene primers gave estimates of nucleated cell counts. Repertoires were generated with immunoSEQ multiplex PCR, while TCRdb's copy carries only in-frame clones and drops some. For V, J and clone size, that table is used; D and trimming come from the DNA. This sample carries some 220,000 clones, about nine tenths of them seen once, and the ten largest clones take roughly 2.8%.

Sequenced: PBMCs or T cells enriched from blood (not recorded which). The sequence was obtained from a woman aged 30 to 39 who had recovered from COVID-19. The chain employs TRBV13 and TRBJ2-3; TRBD2 matches 13 bases. Written as DNA, the CDR3 is TGTGCCAGCAGCGCCGGGACTAGCGGGGGCACAGATACGCAGTATTTT. Translating gives CASSAGTSGGTDTQYF.